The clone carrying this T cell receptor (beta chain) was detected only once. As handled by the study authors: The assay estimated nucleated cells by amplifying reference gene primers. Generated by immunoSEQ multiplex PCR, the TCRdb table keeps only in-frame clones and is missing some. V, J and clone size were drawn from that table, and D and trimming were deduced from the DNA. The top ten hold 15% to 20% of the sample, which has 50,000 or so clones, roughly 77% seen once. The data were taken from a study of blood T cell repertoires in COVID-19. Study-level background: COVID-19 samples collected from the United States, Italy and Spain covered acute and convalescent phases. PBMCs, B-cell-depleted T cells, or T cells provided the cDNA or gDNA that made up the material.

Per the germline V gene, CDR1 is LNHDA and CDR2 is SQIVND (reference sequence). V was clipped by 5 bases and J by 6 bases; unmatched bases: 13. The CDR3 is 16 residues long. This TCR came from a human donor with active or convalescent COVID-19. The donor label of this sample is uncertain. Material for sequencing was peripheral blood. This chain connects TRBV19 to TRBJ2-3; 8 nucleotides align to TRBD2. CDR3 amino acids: CASSSRLASEVDTQYF. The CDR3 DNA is TGTGCCAGTAGTTCCAGACTAGCGAGCGAAGTGGATACGCAGTATTTT.